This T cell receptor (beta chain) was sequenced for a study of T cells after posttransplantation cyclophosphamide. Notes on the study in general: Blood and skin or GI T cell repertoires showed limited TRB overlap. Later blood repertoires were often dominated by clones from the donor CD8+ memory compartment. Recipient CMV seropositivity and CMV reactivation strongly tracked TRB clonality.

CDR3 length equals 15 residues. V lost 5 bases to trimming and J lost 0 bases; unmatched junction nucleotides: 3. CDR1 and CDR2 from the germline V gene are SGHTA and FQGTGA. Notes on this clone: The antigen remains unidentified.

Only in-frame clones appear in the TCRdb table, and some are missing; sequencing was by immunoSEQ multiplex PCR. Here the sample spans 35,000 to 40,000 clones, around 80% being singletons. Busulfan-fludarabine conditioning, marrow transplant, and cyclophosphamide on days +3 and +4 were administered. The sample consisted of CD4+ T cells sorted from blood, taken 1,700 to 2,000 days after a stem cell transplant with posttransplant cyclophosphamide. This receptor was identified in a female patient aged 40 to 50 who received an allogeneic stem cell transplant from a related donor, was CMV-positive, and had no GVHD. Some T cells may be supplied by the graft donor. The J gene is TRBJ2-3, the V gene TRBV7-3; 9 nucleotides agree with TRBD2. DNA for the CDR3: TGTGCCAGCAGCCTAGCGGGGTTAAGCACAGATACGCAGTATTTT. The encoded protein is CASSLAGLSTDTQYF. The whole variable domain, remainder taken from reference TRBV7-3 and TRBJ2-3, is GAGVSQTPSNKVTEKGKYVELRCDPISGHTALYWYRQSLGQGPEFLIYFQGTGAADDSGLPNDRFFAVRPEGSVSTLKIQRTERGDSAVYLCASSLAGLSTDTQYFGPGTRLTVL.